The T cell receptor beta chain described here comes from a study of regulatory T cells in long-lasting Graves disease (dated by TCRdb to 2020 to 2023). As for the study more broadly: Persistent Graves' disease was defined as antithyroid drug treatment for over 5 years with persistently positive TSH receptor autoantibodies. Peripheral blood TCR sequencing and RNA sequencing compared persistent Graves' disease patients with newly diagnosed Graves' disease patients. The study was registered as a clinical trial and conducted in China. A total of about 35 samples underwent TCR sequencing: 13 from persistent and around 20 from newly diagnosed Graves' disease patients. Persistent Graves' disease patients in the clinical cohort had taken antithyroid drugs for roughly ten years on average. The research as a whole found: A larger number of public clonotypes was shared among persistent patients (more than 2,500) than among newly diagnosed patients (about 990). Peripheral blood alone was examined, since thyroid tissue, which constituted the primary lesion, could not be accessed. Only the TCR beta chain was sequenced and analyzed. Persistent Graves' disease patients showed lower TCR Shannon entropy and fewer highly expanded clones than newly diagnosed patients, suggesting clonal expansion. Preferential use of TRBV28, TRBJ1-2 and TRBJ2-5 was observed in persistent disease, whereas TRBV20-1 and TRBJ2-1 were favored in newly diagnosed disease. The small sample size was acknowledged by the authors as a limitation that may reduce accuracy.

The time point label of this sample denotes: persistent/refractory GD, antithyroid drugs over 5 years with positive TRAb. RNA was extracted from PBMCs in TRIzol for both TCR sequencing and RNA sequencing. The diagnosis of Graves' disease was made according to American Thyroid Association guidelines. Patients were recruited from an endocrinology department in Xi'an, China. Each patient gave approximately 10 milliliters of peripheral blood, collected in an EDTA anticoagulant tube. Ficoll Paque Plus density gradient separation was used to isolate PBMCs, and no additional T cell sorting was done. An Agilent 2100 Bioanalyzer and agarose gel were used to check RNA quality, while a NanoDrop 2000 measured RNA concentration. For CDR1 and CDR2, the germline V gene lists SNHLY and FYNNEI. From the cysteine up to the phenylalanine, the CDR3 has a length of 15 residues. Just CDR3 DNA is preserved here, 45 bases in frame from base 1. Clipping removes 4 bases from V and 1 base from J, with 5 as the unmatched junction base count.

The library was built by means of multiplex PCR. Sequenced on an Illumina HiSeq 4000. To build TCR beta libraries, CDR3 regions were amplified by Arm-PCR using iRepertoire HTBI primers. Before sequencing, the PCR products went through gel purification. The published analysis was carried out like this. Across samples, roughly 60 TRBV and 13 to 15 TRBJ segments were identified and used for gene usage analysis of CDR3 amino acid clonotypes. Filtered high-quality paired reads were merged into contigs using COPE and FqMerger. BLAST was used to align contigs to IMGT TRBV, TRBD and TRBJ reference genes, and CDR3 was defined according to IMGT. Highly expanded clones were defined as clonotypes with a frequency above 0.1%. Repertoire diversity was measured by Shannon entropy, and V-J evenness by the Gini coefficient. A clonotype was considered public if more than one individual shared it. The raw public reads went through TCRdb reprocessing: fastp at Q25, MiXCR clone calling, in-frame beta chains kept. Entries that share a CDR3 protein sequence are merged under the most common genes and DNA. The V and J calls reflect TCRdb's pipeline rather than the authors' work. In this sample the table shows about 660,000 distinct CDR3 sequences, 30% of which occur a single time. The ten largest clones represent roughly 41% of the sample.

Turning to this clonotype: No antigen is known for it. No base qualities exist here, and no much larger clone lies one base off it.

This receptor was obtained from a female donor with Graves disease. The V and J segments used are TRBV2 and TRBJ2-7; the central 9 bases match TRBD2. The material was peripheral blood mononuclear cells (PBMCs), obtained when the disease was refractory, from a patient treated with antithyroid drugs. The CDR3: CASSGGLAVSYEQYF. The base sequence is TGTGCCAGCAGTGGGGGACTAGCCGTTTCCTACGAGCAGTACTTC.